The rows below give T cell receptor beta chains drawn from one sample of a study of blood T cell repertoires in COVID-19. Here immunoSEQ multiplex PCR was the method, and the copy in TCRdb shows in-frame clones only, minus some. The table has 150,000 to 200,000 clones, 88% seen once. Source material: peripheral blood. The receptors were gathered from a human donor in a cohort sampled during active COVID-19. CDR3s include the opening cysteine and the closing phenylalanine or tryptophan. A D gene is named only where the DNA matches it firmly.

d_gene	v_gene	j_gene	CDR3nt	CDR3aa
TRBD1	TRBV4-3	TRBJ1-6	TGCGCCAGCAGCCAAGATTCAGGGGGATTTAATTCACCCCTCCACTTT	CASSQDSGGFNSPLHF
TRBD2	TRBV2	TRBJ2-1	TGTGCCAGCAAAATTAGCGGGAGCGCAACCTACAATGAGCAGTTCTTC	CASKISGSATYNEQFF
TRBD1	TRBV27	TRBJ1-1	TGTGCCAGCAGTTTAGGTTGGGCCAGGGGGAAGACTGAAGCTTTCTTT	CASSLGWARGKTEAFF
NA	TRBV30	TRBJ2-5	TGTGCCTGGAACAGCGGACTCCAAGAGACCCAGTACTTC	CAWNSGLQETQYF
TRBD2	TRBV5-4	TRBJ2-1	TGTGCCAGCAGCTTGGCCCGGGGGGGTTCCTACAATGAGCAGTTCTTC	CASSLARGGSYNEQFF
NA	TRBV2	TRBJ1-3	TGTGCCAGCAGTGAACTTGGAGGTGGAAACACCATATATTTT	CASSELGGGNTIYF
TRBD1	TRBV12-5	TRBJ1-1	TGTGCTAGTGGGTTGGAGGGGGCGTTTACTGAAGCTTTCTTT	CASGLEGAFTEAFF
NA	TRBV11-2	TRBJ2-7	TGTGCCAGCAGCCAAAACTACATCCCGATCTCCTACGAGCAGTACTTC	CASSQNYIPISYEQYF
NA	TRBV27	TRBJ2-1	TGTGCCAGCAGTTTGACCCAGGCCGGGGGAAATGAGCAGTTCTTC	CASSLTQAGGNEQFF
TRBD2	TRBV18	TRBJ2-2	TGTGCCAGCCCCCGGCTAGCGGGACTCAACACCGGGGAGCTGTTTTTT	CASPRLAGLNTGELFF
TRBD2	TRBV29-1	TRBJ2-7	TGCAGCGTTGTCGGGACGGGGCGGGAGGGAGAGCAGTACTTC	CSVVGTGREGEQYF
NA	TRBV5-6	TRBJ1-5	TGTGCCAGCAGCCCAGCAGGGGCGAATCAGCCCCAGCATTTT	CASSPAGANQPQHF
TRBD1	TRBV5-4	TRBJ1-1	TGTGCCAGCAGCTTAAGGCCGGACAGGGGTTCTGAAGCTTTCTTT	CASSLRPDRGSEAFF
TRBD1	TRBV6-2/TRBV6-3	TRBJ1-2	TGTGCCAGCAGTTACCGGTCCAGGGGGGACTATGGCTACACCTTC	CASSYRSRGDYGYTF
TRBD1	TRBV5-5	TRBJ1-1	TGTGCCAGCAGCTTAGGGACAGAGAACACTGAAGCTTTCTTT	CASSLGTENTEAFF
TRBD1	TRBV10-2	TRBJ2-1	TGCGCCAGCATTAGCCGGGACAGACGCCGCAATGAGCAGTTCTTC	CASISRDRRRNEQFF
NA	TRBV27	TRBJ1-5	TGTGCCAGCAGTTTCCCAGGGGAACGGAGGCAGCCCCAGCATTTT	CASSFPGERRQPQHF
NA	TRBV7-9	TRBJ1-5	TGTGCCAGCAGCTTAAATCAGGATCAGCCCCAGCATTTT	CASSLNQDQPQHF
NA	TRBV24-1	TRBJ2-3	TGTGCCACCAGTGATAGGGGGAGCACAGATACGCAGTATTTT	CATSDRGSTDTQYF